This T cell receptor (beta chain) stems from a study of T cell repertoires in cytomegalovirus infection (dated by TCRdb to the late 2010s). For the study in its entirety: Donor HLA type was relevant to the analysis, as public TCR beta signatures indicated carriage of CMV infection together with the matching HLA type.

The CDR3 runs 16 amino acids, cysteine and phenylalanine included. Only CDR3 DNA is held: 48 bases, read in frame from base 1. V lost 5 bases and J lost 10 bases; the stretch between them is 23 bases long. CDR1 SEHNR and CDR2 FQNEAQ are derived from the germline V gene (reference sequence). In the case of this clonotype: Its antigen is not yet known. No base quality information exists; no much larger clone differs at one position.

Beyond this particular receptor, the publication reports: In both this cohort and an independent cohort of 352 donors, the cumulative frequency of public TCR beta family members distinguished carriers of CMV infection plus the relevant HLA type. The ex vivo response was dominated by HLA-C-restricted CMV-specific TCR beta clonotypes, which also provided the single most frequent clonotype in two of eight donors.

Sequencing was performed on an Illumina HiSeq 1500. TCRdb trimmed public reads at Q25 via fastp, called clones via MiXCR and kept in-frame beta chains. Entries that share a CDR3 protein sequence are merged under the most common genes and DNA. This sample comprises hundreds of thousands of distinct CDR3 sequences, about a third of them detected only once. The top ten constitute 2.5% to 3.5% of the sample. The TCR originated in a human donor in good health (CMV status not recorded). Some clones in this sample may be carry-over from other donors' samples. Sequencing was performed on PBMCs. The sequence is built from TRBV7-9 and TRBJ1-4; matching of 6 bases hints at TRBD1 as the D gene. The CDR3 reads CASSPRTDLGWGKLFF. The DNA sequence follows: TGTGCCAGCAGCCCAAGGACAGATCTCGGCTGGGGAAAACTGTTTTTT.